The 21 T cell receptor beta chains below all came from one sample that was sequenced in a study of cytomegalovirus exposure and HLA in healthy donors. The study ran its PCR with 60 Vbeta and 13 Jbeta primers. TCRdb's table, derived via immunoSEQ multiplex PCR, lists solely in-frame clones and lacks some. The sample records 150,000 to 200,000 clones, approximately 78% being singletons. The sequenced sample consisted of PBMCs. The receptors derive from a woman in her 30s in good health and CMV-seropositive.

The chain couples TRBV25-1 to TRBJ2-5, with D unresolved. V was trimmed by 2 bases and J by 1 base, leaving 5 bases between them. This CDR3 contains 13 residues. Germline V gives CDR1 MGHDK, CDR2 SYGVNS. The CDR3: CASSEEAQETQYF. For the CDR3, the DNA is TGTGCCAGCAGTGAAGAAGCCCAAGAGACCCAGTACTTC.

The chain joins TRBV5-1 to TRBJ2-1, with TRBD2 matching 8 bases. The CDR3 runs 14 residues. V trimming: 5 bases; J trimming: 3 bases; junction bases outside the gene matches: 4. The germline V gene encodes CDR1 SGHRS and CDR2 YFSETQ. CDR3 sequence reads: CASSSGGGYNEQFF. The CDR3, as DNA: TGCGCCAGCAGTTCGGGGGGGGGCTACAATGAGCAGTTCTTC.

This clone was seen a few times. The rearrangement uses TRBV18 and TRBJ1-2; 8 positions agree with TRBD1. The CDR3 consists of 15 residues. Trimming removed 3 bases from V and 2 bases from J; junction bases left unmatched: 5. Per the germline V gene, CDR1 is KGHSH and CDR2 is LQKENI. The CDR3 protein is CASSPGTGLNYGYTF. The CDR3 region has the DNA TGTGCCAGCTCACCCGGGACAGGCCTCAACTATGGCTACACCTTC.

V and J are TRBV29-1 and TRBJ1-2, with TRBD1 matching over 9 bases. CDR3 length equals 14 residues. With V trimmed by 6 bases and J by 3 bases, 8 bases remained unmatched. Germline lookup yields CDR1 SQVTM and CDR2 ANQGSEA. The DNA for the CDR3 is TGCAGCGTACCGGACAGGGGATTTGACTATGGCTACACCTTC. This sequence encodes CSVPDRGFDYGYTF.

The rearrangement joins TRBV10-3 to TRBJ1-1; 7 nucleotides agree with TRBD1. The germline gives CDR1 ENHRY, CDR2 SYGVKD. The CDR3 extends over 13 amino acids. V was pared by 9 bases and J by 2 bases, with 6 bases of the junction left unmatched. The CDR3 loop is CAIAGTDNTEAFF. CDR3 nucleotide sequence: TGTGCCATAGCCGGGACAGATAACACTGAAGCTTTCTTT.

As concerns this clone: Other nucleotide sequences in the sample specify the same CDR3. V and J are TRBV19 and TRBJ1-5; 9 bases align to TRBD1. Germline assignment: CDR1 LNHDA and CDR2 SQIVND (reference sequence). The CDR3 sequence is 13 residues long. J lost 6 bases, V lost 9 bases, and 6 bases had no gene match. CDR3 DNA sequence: TGTGCCAGCTCGGACAGGGGAGGTCAGCCCCAGCATTTT. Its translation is CASSDRGGQPQHF.

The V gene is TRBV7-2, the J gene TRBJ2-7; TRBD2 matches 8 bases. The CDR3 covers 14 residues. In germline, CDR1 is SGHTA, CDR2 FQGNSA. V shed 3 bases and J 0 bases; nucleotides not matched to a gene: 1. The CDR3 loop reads CASSLGLDSYEQYF. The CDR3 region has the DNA TGTGCCAGCAGCTTGGGACTAGACTCCTACGAGCAGTACTTC.

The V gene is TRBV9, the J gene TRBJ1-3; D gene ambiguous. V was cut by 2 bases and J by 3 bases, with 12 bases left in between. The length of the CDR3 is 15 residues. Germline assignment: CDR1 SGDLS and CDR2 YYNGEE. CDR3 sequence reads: CASSVSPHRGNTIYF. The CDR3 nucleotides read TGTGCCAGCAGCGTTTCCCCACACCGTGGAAACACCATATATTTT.

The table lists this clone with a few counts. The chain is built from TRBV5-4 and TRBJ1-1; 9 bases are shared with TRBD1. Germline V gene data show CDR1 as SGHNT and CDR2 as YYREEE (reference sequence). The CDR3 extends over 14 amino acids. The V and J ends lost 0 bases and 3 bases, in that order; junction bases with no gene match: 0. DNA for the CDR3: TGTGCCAGCAGCTTGGACAGGGGGCACACTGAAGCTTTCTTT. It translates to CASSLDRGHTEAFF.

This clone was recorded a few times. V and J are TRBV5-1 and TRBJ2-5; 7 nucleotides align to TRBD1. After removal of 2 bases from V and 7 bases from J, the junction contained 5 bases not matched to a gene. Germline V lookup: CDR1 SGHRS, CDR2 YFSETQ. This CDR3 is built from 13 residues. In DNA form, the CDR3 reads TGCGCCAGCAGCTTAGGACAGGCAGGGACCCAGTACTTC. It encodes CASSLGQAGTQYF. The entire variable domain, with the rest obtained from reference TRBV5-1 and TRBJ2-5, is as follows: KAGVTQTPRYLIKTRGQQVTLSCSPISGHRSVSWYQQTPGQGLQFLFEYFSETQRNKGNFPGRFSGRQFSNSRSEMNVSTLELGDSALYLCASSLGQAGTQYFGPGTRLLVL.

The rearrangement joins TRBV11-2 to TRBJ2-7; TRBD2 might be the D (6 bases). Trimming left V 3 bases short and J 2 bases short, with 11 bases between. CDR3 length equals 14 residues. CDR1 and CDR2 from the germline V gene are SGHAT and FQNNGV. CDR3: CASSLGGITYEQYF. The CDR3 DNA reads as TGTGCCAGCAGCTTGGGGGGAATTACCTACGAGCAGTACTTC.

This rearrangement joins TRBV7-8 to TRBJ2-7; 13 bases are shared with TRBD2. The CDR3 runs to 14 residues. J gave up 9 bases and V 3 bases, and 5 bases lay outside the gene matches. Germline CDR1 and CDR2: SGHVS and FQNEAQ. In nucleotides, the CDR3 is TGTGCCAGCAGCTTCGGACTAGCGGGGGCGGGGCAGTACTTC. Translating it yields CASSFGLAGAGQYF.

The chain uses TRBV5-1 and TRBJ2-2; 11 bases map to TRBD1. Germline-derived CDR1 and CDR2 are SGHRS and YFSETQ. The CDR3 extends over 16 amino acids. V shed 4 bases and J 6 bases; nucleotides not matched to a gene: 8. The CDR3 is CASSLTGTGGSGELFF. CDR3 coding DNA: TGCGCCAGCAGCCTCACCGGGACAGGGGGATCCGGGGAGCTGTTTTTT.

The CDR3 DNA is TGTGCCAGTACACAGGGGAATGTACCGAATCAGCCCCAGCATTTT. Translating it yields CASTQGNVPNQPQHF. The chain has TRBV19 and TRBJ1-5, with 7 bases that match TRBD1. CDR3 length: 15 amino acids. CDR1 LNHDA and CDR2 SQIVND come from the germline V gene (reference sequence). Trimming took 7 bases from V and 4 from J; bases not matched to a gene: 10.

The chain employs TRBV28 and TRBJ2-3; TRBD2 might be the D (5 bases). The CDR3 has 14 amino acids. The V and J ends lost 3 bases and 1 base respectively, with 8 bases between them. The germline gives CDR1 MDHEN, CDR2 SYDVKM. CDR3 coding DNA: TGTGCCAGCAGTTTCGGCGGGCGCACAGATACGCAGTATTTT. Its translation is CASSFGGRTDTQYF.

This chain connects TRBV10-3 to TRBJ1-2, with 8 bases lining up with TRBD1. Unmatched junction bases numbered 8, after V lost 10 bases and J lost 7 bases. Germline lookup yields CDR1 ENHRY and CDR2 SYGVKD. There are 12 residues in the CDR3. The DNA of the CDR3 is TGTGCCACACTTGGACAGGGTGGTGGCTACACCTTC. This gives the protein CATLGQGGGYTF.

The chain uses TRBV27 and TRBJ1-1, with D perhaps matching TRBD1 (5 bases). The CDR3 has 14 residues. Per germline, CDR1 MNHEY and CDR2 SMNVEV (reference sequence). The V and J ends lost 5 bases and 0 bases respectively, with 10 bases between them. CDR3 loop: CASSDSFMNTEAFF. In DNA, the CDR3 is TGTGCCAGCAGTGACAGTTTCATGAACACTGAAGCTTTCTTT.

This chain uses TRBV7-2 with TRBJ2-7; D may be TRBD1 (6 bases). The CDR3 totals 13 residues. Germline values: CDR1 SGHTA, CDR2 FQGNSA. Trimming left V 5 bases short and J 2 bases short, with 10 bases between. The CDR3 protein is CASSQGFTYEQYF. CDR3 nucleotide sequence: TGTGCCAGCAGCCAGGGGTTCACCTACGAGCAGTACTTC.

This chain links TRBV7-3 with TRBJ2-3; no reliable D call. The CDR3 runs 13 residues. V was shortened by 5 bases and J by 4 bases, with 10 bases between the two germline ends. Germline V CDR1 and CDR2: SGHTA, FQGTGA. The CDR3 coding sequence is TGTGCCAGCAGCCCGAGGAAAGCAGATACGCAGTATTTT. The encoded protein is CASSPRKADTQYF.

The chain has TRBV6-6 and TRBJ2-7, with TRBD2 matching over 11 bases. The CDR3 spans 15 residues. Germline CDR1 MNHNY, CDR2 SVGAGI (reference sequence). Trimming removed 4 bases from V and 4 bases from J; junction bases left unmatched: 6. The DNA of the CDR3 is TGTGCCAGCAGTTTCCCTAGCGGGGGGCATTACGAGCAGTACTTC. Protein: CASSFPSGGHYEQYF.

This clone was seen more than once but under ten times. The CDR3, as DNA: TGCACCGCGCGGGAGGTCTATGGCTACACCTTC. The encoded protein is CTAREVYGYTF. The rearrangement joins TRBV29-1 to TRBJ1-2; D gene ambiguous. Germline-derived CDR1 and CDR2 are SQVTM and ANQGSEA. This CDR3 has 11 residues.